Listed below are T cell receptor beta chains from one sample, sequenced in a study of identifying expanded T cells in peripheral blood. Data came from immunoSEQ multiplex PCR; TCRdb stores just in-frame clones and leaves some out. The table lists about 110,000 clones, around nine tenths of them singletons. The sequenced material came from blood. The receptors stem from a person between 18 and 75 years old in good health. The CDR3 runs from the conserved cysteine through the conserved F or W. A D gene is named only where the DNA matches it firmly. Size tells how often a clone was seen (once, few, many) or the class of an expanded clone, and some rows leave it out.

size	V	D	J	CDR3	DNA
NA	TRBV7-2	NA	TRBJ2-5	CASSFLGAIQETQYF	TGTGCCAGCAGCTTTCTCGGGGCAATCCAAGAGACCCAGTACTTC
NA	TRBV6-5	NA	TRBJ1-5	CASSTRREEPQHF	TGTGCCAGCAGTACTCGGAGGGAAGAGCCCCAGCATTTT
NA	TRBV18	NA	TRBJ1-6	CASSPNRQAYSYNSPLHF	TGTGCCAGCTCACCAAATCGACAGGCCTACTCCTATAATTCACCCCTCCACTTT
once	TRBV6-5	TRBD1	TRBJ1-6	CASTTQGGSNSPLHF	TGTGCCAGCACCACACAGGGGGGGTCCAATTCACCCCTCCACTTT
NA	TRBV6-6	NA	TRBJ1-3	CASIPGQISGNTIYF	TGTGCCAGCATACCTGGACAGATCTCTGGAAACACCATATATTTT
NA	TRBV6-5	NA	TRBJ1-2	CASSSPLNYGYTF	TGTGCCAGCAGTTCTCCCCTTAACTATGGCTACACCTTC
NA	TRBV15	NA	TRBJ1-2	CATSTQGGGYYGYTF	TGTGCCACCAGCACCCAGGGCGGGGGGTACTATGGCTACACCTTC
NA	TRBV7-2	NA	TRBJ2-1	CASSLLGARSYNEQFF	TGTGCCAGCAGCCTGTTAGGGGCAAGGTCCTACAATGAGCAGTTCTTC
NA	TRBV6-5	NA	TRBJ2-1	CASSYGDEQFF	TGTGCCAGCAGTTACGGCGATGAGCAGTTCTTC
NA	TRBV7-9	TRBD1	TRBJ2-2	CASDRVNTGELFF	TGTGCCAGCGACAGGGTGAACACCGGGGAGCTGTTTTTT
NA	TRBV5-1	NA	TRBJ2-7	CASSLGGNRQYF	TGCGCCAGCAGCTTGGGGGGTAACAGGCAGTACTTC